Presented here are 20 T cell receptor beta chains from one specimen sequenced in a study of PD-L1 blockade in urothelial cancer. The time point here: pretreatment peripheral blood. The table came from immunoSEQ multiplex PCR; TCRdb's copy has only in-frame clones and leaves some out. The table has fewer than 75,000 clones, 85% to 90% seen once. Sequencing used PBMCs, obtained around atezolizumab (anti-PD-L1) treatment. The source of these receptors is a man between 65 and 79 years old with urothelial cancer.

This clone was observed a handful of times. The chain recombines TRBV19 with TRBJ1-4; no clear D. V lost 5 bases and J lost 6, with 16 bases in between. Germline V gene lookup returns CDR1 LNHDA and CDR2 SQIVND (reference sequence). The CDR3 is 15 residues long. CDR3 in amino acids: CASSLYHETDEKLFF. As DNA, the CDR3 is TGTGCCAGTAGTTTGTATCACGAAACGGATGAAAAACTGTTTTTT.

CDR3 region: CASSLAGEAKNIQYF. The DNA for the CDR3 is TGTGCCAGCAGCTTAGCGGGAGAAGCCAAAAACATTCAGTACTTC. V and J are TRBV5-4 and TRBJ2-4; 8 nucleotides line up with TRBD2. V lost 2 bases, J lost 0 bases, and 1 base stayed unmatched. The CDR3 is made up of 15 amino acids. Germline CDR1 SGHNT, CDR2 YYREEE (reference sequence).

The chain recombines TRBV5-1 with TRBJ2-6; 13 nucleotides align to TRBD2. Per the germline V gene, CDR1 is SGHRS and CDR2 is YFSETQ. V trimming: 1 base; J trimming: 2 bases; junction bases outside the gene matches: 0. The CDR3 consists of 17 residues. The chain's CDR3 is CASSLTSGRAGANVLTF. The CDR3 DNA sequence: TGCGCCAGCAGCTTGACTAGCGGGAGGGCTGGGGCCAACGTCCTGACTTTC. Looking up the rest from reference TRBV5-1 and TRBJ2-6 gives the full variable domain: KAGVTQTPRYLIKTRGQQVTLSCSPISGHRSVSWYQQTPGQGLQFLFEYFSETQRNKGNFPGRFSGRQFSNSRSEMNVSTLELGDSALYLCASSLTSGRAGANVLTFGAGSRLTVL.

This sequence joins TRBV5-1 and TRBJ2-7; TRBD2 matches 7 bases. This CDR3 is built from 15 residues. Unmatched junction bases numbered 7, after V lost 2 bases and J lost 2 bases. The germline gives CDR1 SGHRS, CDR2 YFSETQ. This CDR3 reads CASSLSSGEAYEQYF. The CDR3 coding sequence is TGCGCCAGCAGCTTATCTAGCGGAGAGGCCTACGAGCAGTACTTC.

The V gene is TRBV9, the J gene TRBJ2-3; TRBD1 matches 7 bases. Germline assignment: CDR1 SGDLS and CDR2 YYNGEE. The CDR3 is made up of 16 amino acids. V lost 4 bases and J lost 4; bases outside the gene matches: 12. CDR3 amino acids: CASSPRTGDGADTQYF. The DNA for the CDR3 is TGTGCCAGCAGCCCCCGCACAGGGGACGGGGCAGATACGCAGTATTTT.

This clone was seen only once. The chain employs TRBV7-3 and TRBJ2-1; 12 positions agree with TRBD2. The CDR3 is made up of 16 amino acids. The V segment lost 1 base and the J segment 9 bases; nucleotides outside the gene matches: 7. The germline V gene encodes CDR1 SGHTA and CDR2 FQGTGA. Here the CDR3 DNA reads TGTGCCAGCAGCTTAAGGGGGACTAGCGGGTTATCTGAGCAGTTCTTC. The encoded protein is CASSLRGTSGLSEQFF.

The CDR3 is CASRKTSGFRSSYNEQFF. The CDR3 DNA is TGTGCCAGTAGGAAGACTAGCGGGTTCCGAAGCTCCTACAATGAGCAGTTCTTC. This rearrangement joins TRBV19 to TRBJ2-1; 10 nucleotides align to TRBD2. The CDR3 totals 18 residues. The germline V gene has CDR1 LNHDA and CDR2 SQIVND (reference sequence). The J segment lost 0 bases and the V segment lost 6 bases, leaving 11 bases of the junction unmatched.

This chain links TRBV15 with TRBJ1-1; D unresolved. CDR1 is LNHNV, CDR2 YYDKDF, per germline (reference sequence). This CDR3 region has 14 residues. Trimming shortened V by 5 bases and J by 4 bases, and 14 bases separated the two germline ends. The CDR3 DNA sequence: TGTGCCACCAGCGAGGAGGTGGGGAGCACTGAAGCTTTCTTT. Protein sequence: CATSEEVGSTEAFF.

This clone appeared a single time. The chain couples TRBV19 to TRBJ2-5; TRBD1 aligns across 9 bases. The CDR3 loop spans 15 amino acids. Trimming took 5 bases from V and 5 from J; bases not matched to a gene: 9. Germline V lookup: CDR1 LNHDA, CDR2 SQIVND (reference sequence). The CDR3 here is CASSLGTGIMETQYF. CDR3 DNA: TGTGCCAGTAGTTTAGGGACAGGGATAATGGAGACCCAGTACTTC.

V gene TRBV4-2 combines with J gene TRBJ1-1; perhaps TRBD1 as D (6 bases). Germline CDR1 LGHNA, CDR2 YNFKEQ. Trimming left V 0 bases short and J 1 base short, with 9 bases between. The length of the CDR3 is 15 residues. CDR3 amino acids: CASSQDTDRNTEAFF. CDR3 nucleotide sequence: TGTGCCAGCAGCCAAGACACGGACAGGAACACTGAAGCTTTCTTT.

The rearrangement links TRBV27 to TRBJ2-1; TRBD2 matches at 9 bases. CDR3 length: 15 residues. Losses at the gene ends were 5 bases for V and 9 bases for J; bases not matched to a gene: 11. CDR1 and CDR2 (germline): MNHEY, SMNVEV (reference sequence). CDR3 loop: CASSTHSGSLGEQFF. CDR3 DNA sequence: TGTGCCAGCAGTACCCATAGCGGGAGTCTGGGTGAGCAGTTCTTC.

The chain carries TRBV19 and TRBJ1-5; 8 positions agree with TRBD1. The CDR3 has 16 residues. The V segment lost 7 bases and the J segment 4 bases; nucleotides outside the gene matches: 12. Germline V gives CDR1 LNHDA, CDR2 SQIVND (reference sequence). CDR3 in amino acids: CASIGQGSSFNQPQHF. CDR3 DNA: TGTGCCAGTATCGGACAGGGCTCATCCTTTAATCAGCCCCAGCATTTT.

V gene TRBV18 combines with J gene TRBJ1-3; D might be TRBD1 (5 bases). Germline CDR1 and CDR2: KGHSH and LQKENI. Trimming left V 2 bases short and J 4 bases short, with 6 bases between. The CDR3 runs 13 residues. CDR3 in DNA: TGTGCCAGCTCACCAAAGGGGGGAAACACCATATATTTT. Its protein is CASSPKGGNTIYF.

This clone was observed once. This chain joins TRBV5-1 and TRBJ2-1; D is unclear. The CDR3 contains 15 residues. Germline assignment: CDR1 SGHRS and CDR2 YFSETQ. Trimming took off 2 bases at V and 0 bases at J, with 9 bases between the two ends. The CDR3 bases are TGCGCCAGCAGCTTACGAAGGAGCTCCTACAATGAGCAGTTCTTC. Translated, it gives CASSLRRSSYNEQFF.

This clone was counted a few times. The chain is built from TRBV19 and TRBJ1-2; no definite D call. V was cut by 10 bases and J by 4 bases, with 19 bases left in between. This CDR3 is built from 14 residues. Germline CDR1 reads LNHDA; CDR2 reads SQIVND (reference sequence). The CDR3 nucleotides read TGTGCCACCCACGTGGCAGGATATAGCTATGGCTACACCTTC. Translated, it gives CATHVAGYSYGYTF.

This chain joins TRBV5-4 and TRBJ2-1; 8 bases match TRBD2. After removal of 0 bases from V and 8 bases from J, the junction contained 10 bases not matched to a gene. The germline gives CDR1 SGHNT, CDR2 YYREEE (reference sequence). The CDR3 has 16 residues. The CDR3 here is CASSLGLSGSRDEQFF. Here the CDR3 DNA reads TGTGCCAGCAGCTTGGGGTTGAGCGGGAGCAGGGATGAGCAGTTCTTC.

The chain couples TRBV7-3 to TRBJ1-1, with 7 nucleotides matching TRBD1. Germline V gene sequence: CDR1 SGHTA, CDR2 FQGTGA. The V gene end was trimmed by 5 bases and the J gene end by 3 bases; junction bases not matched to a gene: 9. This CDR3 contains 15 residues. The CDR3 bases are TGTGCCAGCAGCCCTACAGGGGAGCGGGACACTGAAGCTTTCTTT. Amino acid sequence: CASSPTGERDTEAFF.

V gene TRBV30 combines with J gene TRBJ2-7, with 7 bases that match TRBD1. CDR1 and CDR2 (germline): GTSNPN, SVGIG (reference sequence). This CDR3 region has 15 residues. The J segment lost 3 bases and the V segment lost 4 bases, leaving 12 bases of the junction unmatched. CDR3 DNA: TGTGCCTGGACCACCGAGACAGGGAATTTCTACGAGCAGTACTTC. Translated: CAWTTETGNFYEQYF.

This rearrangement joins TRBV7-2 to TRBJ2-5; D perhaps matches TRBD1 (7 bases). CDR3 length equals 14 residues. The V gene lost 6 bases and the J gene lost 5 bases, with 16 bases spanning the gap. The germline CDR1 and CDR2 sequences are SGHTA and FQGNSA. The chain's CDR3 is CASRRQGLIETQYF. CDR3 sequence (DNA): TGTGCCAGCAGGCGACAGGGACTCATTGAGACCCAGTACTTC.

This clone is a singleton in its sample. This chain links TRBV19 with TRBJ2-1; 10 nucleotides align to TRBD2. Trimming at V came to 11 bases and at J to 3 bases, leaving 19 bases not matched to a gene. The length of the CDR3 is 18 residues. Germline assignment: CDR1 LNHDA and CDR2 SQIVND (reference sequence). The CDR3 DNA reads TGTGCCTCCTCATTCACTAGCGGGACGCCCTTTTTCTACAATGAGCAGTTCTTC. Amino acid sequence: CASSFTSGTPFFYNEQFF.